Detailed here is one T cell receptor (beta chain). This sample stems from a study of blood T cell repertoires in COVID-19. TCRdb's copy holds only in-frame clones and misses some; the assay was immunoSEQ multiplex PCR. Of about 81,000 clones listed, around 80% were seen once; the top ten hold about 10%. Material: peripheral blood. The sequence was collected from a man aged 55-75 years with acute or convalescent COVID-19.

The CDR3 sequence is CASSQEPLAGADTQYF. Here the CDR3 DNA reads TGCGCCAGCAGCCAAGAACCCCTAGCGGGAGCAGATACGCAGTATTTT. The J gene is TRBJ2-3, the V gene TRBV4-1; 10 bases line up with TRBD2. Unmatched junction bases numbered 4, after V lost 0 bases and J lost 4 bases. Per the germline V gene, CDR1 is MGHRA and CDR2 is YSYEKL. This CDR3 region has 16 residues.